This T cell receptor beta chain was profiled in a study of human T cells and chemical hapten exposure. Looking at the study overall: After 6 days, upper back 0.01% DPC patch tests were scored. There were per-sample TCR yield variations, arising mainly from small pooled library volume differences.

V was trimmed by 5 bases and J by 2 bases, leaving 18 bases between them. The CDR3 is 15 amino acids. The germline V gene encodes CDR1 SQVTM and CDR2 ANQGSEA. This clonotype is judged large. Time point defined: pre-sensitization, week 0. Treatment here: therapeutic diphenylcyclopropenone sensitization with weekly scalp DPC. Those who donated were patients with alopecia, 18 to 70 years of age, and suitable for DPC. The library tagged each cDNA molecule with unique molecular identifiers. MiXCR was run by TCRdb on the RACE reads, yielding one entry per CDR3 protein. The table includes tens of thousands of distinct CDR3 sequences, 11% to 15% detected once.

This chain joins TRBV29-1 and TRBJ2-5, with D perhaps matching TRBD2 (5 bases). The sequencing here drew on whole blood, taken in connection with sensitization to the hapten diphenylcyclopropenone (DPC). The sequence came from a woman in her 50s with alopecia areata. Some clones in this sample may be carry-over from other donors' samples. The DNA for the CDR3 is TGCAGCGTTCAACCCTCGGGGTTTAGGCAAGAGACCCAGTACTTC. Its protein is CSVQPSGFRQETQYF. Full variable domain (outside the CDR3, taken from reference TRBV29-1 and TRBJ2-5): SAVISQKPSRDICQRGTSLTIQCQVDSQVTMMFWYRQQPGQSLTLIATANQGSEATYESGFVIDKFPISRPNLTFSTLTVSNMSPEDSSIYLCSVQPSGFRQETQYFGPGTRLLVL.